This T cell receptor beta chain comes out of a study of blood T cell repertoires in COVID-19. Germline CDR1 is SGHTA and CDR2 is FQGNSA. V trimming: 3 bases; J trimming: 4 bases; junction bases outside the gene matches: 3. The CDR3 is made up of 15 amino acids. Sequencing used immunoSEQ multiplex PCR; TCRdb keeps in-frame clones, though not all of them. The repertoire holds about 200,000 clones, with 70% to 90% as singletons. This clone was observed a single time. This specimen includes other DNA sequences encoding the same CDR3. V usage is TRBV7-2 and J usage is TRBJ2-1; 10 nucleotides match TRBD2. This receptor was identified in a human donor with active or convalescent COVID-19. The donor label of this sample is uncertain. The sequenced sample consisted of peripheral blood. CDR3 coding DNA: TGTGCCAGCAGCTTTGCTAGCGGGGGATACAATGAGCAGTTCTTC. As protein: CASSFASGGYNEQFF.